This T cell receptor (beta chain) is from a study of T cell responses to AZD1222 COVID-19 vaccine. Data came from immunoSEQ multiplex PCR; TCRdb stores just in-frame clones and leaves some out. The profile covers over 150,000 clones, with about 87% appearing a single time and 3% to 3.5% taken by the ten largest. CDR1 SGDLS and CDR2 YYNGEE come from the germline V gene. V dropped 0 bases and J dropped 3 bases, with 9 bases sitting between them. The CDR3 runs to 14 residues. Findings of the study overall: A mostly white British donor set with more females was recruited, and clonal diversity was possibly underestimated. Within unmutated variant regions lay the reported targets of nearly half of spike-specific TCRs.

Details on this clone: The antigen is unknown.

Sequences were derived from peripheral blood, sampled on day 0 of AZD1222 vaccination. This chain joins TRBV9 and TRBJ1-2; no definite D call. This clonotype was sampled from an adult in good health. The CDR3 is CASSVAPQDYGYTF. The CDR3 nucleotides are TGTGCCAGCAGCGTAGCACCCCAAGACTATGGCTACACCTTC.